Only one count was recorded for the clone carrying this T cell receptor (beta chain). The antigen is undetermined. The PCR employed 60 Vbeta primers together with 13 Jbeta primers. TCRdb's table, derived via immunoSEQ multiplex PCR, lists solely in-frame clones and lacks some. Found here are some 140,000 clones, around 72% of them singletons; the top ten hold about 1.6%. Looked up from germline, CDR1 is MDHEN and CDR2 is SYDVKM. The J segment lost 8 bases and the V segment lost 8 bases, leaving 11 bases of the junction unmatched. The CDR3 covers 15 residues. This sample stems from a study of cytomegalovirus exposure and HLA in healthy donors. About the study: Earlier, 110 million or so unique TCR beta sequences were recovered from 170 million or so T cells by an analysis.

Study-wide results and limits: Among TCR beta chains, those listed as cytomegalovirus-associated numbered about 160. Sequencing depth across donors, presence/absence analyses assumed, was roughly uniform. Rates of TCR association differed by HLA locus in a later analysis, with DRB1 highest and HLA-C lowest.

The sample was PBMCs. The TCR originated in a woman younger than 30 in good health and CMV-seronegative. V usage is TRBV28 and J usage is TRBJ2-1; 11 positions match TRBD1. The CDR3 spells CASGRGGQGADEQFF. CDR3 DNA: TGTGCCAGCGGGAGGGGTGGACAGGGGGCAGATGAGCAGTTCTTC.